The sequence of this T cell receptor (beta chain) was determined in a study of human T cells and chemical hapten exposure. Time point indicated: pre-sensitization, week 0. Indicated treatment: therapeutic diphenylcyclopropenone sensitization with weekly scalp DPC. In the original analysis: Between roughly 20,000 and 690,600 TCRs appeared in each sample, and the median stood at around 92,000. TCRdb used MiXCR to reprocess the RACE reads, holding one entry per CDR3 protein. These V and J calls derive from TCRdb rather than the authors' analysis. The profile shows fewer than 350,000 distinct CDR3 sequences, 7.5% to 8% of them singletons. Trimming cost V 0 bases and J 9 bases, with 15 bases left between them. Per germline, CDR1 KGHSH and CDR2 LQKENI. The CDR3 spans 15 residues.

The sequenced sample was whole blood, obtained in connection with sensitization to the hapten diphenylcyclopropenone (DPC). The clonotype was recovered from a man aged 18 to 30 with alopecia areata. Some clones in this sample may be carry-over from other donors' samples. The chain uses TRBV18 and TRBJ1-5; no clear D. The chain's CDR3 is CASSPPENRRRPQHF. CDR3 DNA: TGTGCCAGCTCACCACCGGAGAACCGACGGCGGCCCCAGCATTTT.